Below, 4 T cell receptor beta chains from the same sample are listed, as sequenced in a study of blood T cell repertoires in COVID-19. Some clones are missing from TCRdb's copy, which holds only in-frame ones; the method was immunoSEQ multiplex PCR. In the table there are 55,000 to 65,000 clones, about 83% of which are singletons. The specimen was peripheral blood. The origin of the receptors is a human donor in a cohort sampled during active COVID-19.

Here the CDR3 DNA reads TGTGCCAGCAGCTTGGCACAGTTGGGAAACACCATATATTTT. Translating gives CASSLAQLGNTIYF. This chain links TRBV5-6 with TRBJ1-3; D not certain. The germline V gene encodes CDR1 SGHDT and CDR2 YYEEEE. V was pared by 0 bases and J by 4 bases, with 8 bases between. This CDR3 comprises 14 residues. Variable domain in full (rest from reference TRBV5-6 and TRBJ1-3): DAGVTQSPTHLIKTRGQQVTLRCSPKSGHDTVSWYQQALGQGPQFIFQYYEEEERQRGNFPDRFSGHQFPNYSSELNVNALLLGDSALYLCASSLAQLGNTIYFGEGSWLTVV.

The V and J genes are TRBV5-5 and TRBJ2-7; possible D gene TRBD2, 5 bases. The CDR3 extends over 13 amino acids. V was clipped by 4 bases and J by 6 bases, with 14 bases between them. Germline assignment: CDR1 SGHKS and CDR2 YYEKEE (reference sequence). As DNA, the CDR3 is TGTGCCAGCAGCGATCAAGGACTGTTCGAGCAGTACTTC. Amino acid sequence: CASSDQGLFEQYF.

The chain employs TRBV19 and TRBJ2-7, with D maybe TRBD1 (6 bases). V was shortened by 6 bases and J by 4 bases, with 16 bases between the two germline ends. CDR1 and CDR2 (germline): LNHDA, SQIVND (reference sequence). This CDR3 comprises 14 residues. CDR3 in amino acids: CASSLSRGRYEQYF. Written as DNA, the CDR3 is TGTGCCAGTAGCCTATCCAGGGGCCGGTACGAGCAGTACTTC.

This clone has only a few counts. The chain has TRBV7-9 and TRBJ2-7, with D possibly matching TRBD1 (7 bases). V dropped 5 bases and J dropped 3 bases, with 17 bases sitting between them. This CDR3 comprises 15 residues. CDR1 SEHNR and CDR2 FQNEAQ come from the germline V gene (reference sequence). The CDR3 coding sequence is TGTGCCAGCAGCCCGCGGCCAGGGGGGAACTACGAGCAGTACTTC. This sequence encodes CASSPRPGGNYEQYF.